Below, one T cell receptor beta chain is given with its context. No antigen is known for it. Only in-frame clones appear in the TCRdb table, and some are missing; sequencing was by immunoSEQ multiplex PCR. The sample contains approximately 85,000 clones, approximately 90% of which appear only once. This sample is part of a study of graft-versus-host responses after intestinal transplantation. In the study overall: Recipients received multivisceral, liver-intestinal, or isolated intestinal transplants. Study-level findings and limits: Where graft-donor T cell macrochimerism was present, patients had high graft-versus-host to host-versus-graft clonal ratios in allografts. Peak levels of circulating GvH clones tracked with early post-transplant HvG declines. Detection of GvH clones occurred in recipient marrow, and some had their first appearance in ileum or blood.

The CDR3 has 16 amino acids. V was cut by 1 base and J by 4 bases, with 16 bases left in between. CDR1 and CDR2 from the germline V gene are MNHNS and SASEGT. The sequencing here drew on unstimulated CD8+ T cells sorted from spleen or lymph node cells, taken before transplant. The chain combines TRBV6-1 with TRBJ2-5; tentative D call: TRBD2 (5 bases). This TCR was sampled from a human donor who was the organ donor for an intestinal transplant. The DNA for the CDR3 is TGTGCCAGCAGTGAAGTGGCCCCTTTCGAGGGAGAGACCCAGTACTTC. Translation: CASSEVAPFEGETQYF.